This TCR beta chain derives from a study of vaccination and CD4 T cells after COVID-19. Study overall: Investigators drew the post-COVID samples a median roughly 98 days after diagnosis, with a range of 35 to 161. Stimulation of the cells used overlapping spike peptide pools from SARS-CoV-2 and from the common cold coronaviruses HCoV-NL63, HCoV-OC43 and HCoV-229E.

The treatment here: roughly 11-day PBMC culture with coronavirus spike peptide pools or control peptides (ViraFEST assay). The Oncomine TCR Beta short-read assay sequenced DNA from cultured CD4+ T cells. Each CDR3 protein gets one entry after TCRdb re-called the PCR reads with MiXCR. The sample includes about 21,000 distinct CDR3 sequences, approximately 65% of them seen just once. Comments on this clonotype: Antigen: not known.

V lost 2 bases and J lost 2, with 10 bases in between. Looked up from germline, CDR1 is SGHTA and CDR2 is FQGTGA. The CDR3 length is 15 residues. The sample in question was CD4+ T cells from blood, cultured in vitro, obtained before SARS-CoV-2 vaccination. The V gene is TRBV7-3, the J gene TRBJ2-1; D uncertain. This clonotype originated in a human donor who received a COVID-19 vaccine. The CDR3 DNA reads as TGTGCCAGCAGCTTATTGGGCTTAGCCTACAATGAGCAGTTCTTC. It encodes CASSLLGLAYNEQFF.